The rows below give T cell receptor beta chains drawn from one sample of a study of early stage breast cancer tumors. TCRdb keeps only in-frame clones here, not all; method: immunoSEQ multiplex PCR. The repertoire holds about 28,000 clones, 80% seen once, with about 12% in the top ten. Material for sequencing was blood. These receptor sequences come from a person between 60 and 70 years old with breast cancer. Each CDR3 is given with its conserved first and last residue.

V,CDR3
TRBV10-3,CAISVLSDTGELFF
TRBV7-9,CASSQGLAGGDEQFF
TRBV25-1,CASRGDTGTVTDTQYF
TRBV7-6,CASTPGEGNTEAFF
TRBV5-1,CASSGGQGLYQETQYF
TRBV5-4,CASSPGHRNTEAFF
TRBV14,CASRYRGDRVSGANVLTF
TRBV18,CASSPIGGSSYNEQFF
TRBV28,CASRSGQGDYGYTF
TRBV5-4,CASSKDRAGNQPQHF
TRBV10-3,CAISEVLAGNEQFF
TRBV5-1,CASSPERGSYNEQFF
TRBV29-1,CSASQAGAIEQYF
TRBV6-4,CASTEENTEAFF
TRBV19,CASSSRGRSNQPQHF
TRBV7-2,CASSDVWRQSEQYF
TRBV11-1,CASSLGLAGGTDTQYF
TRBV7-2,CASSLARANTGELFF
TRBV4-1,CASSPNPGTGIYEQYF
TRBV19,CASTLRGSQPQHF
TRBV7-9,CASSPQAGGADTQYF
TRBV19,CASISAHNYGYTF
TRBV19,CASSSTSGRGSGELFF
TRBV28,CASSLRKVPDTQYF
TRBV6-5,CASSGTGGGDEQFF
TRBV10-3,CAISEQGSNTGELFF
TRBV19,CASSIDRSSYNEQFF
TRBV18,CASSEQGAFGSGELFF
TRBV11-3,CASSLGRQNEQFF
TRBV7-8,CASSSQEDRAGETQYF
TRBV6-1,CASKGRDSLSYEQYF
TRBV5-4,CASSLPANYGYTF
TRBV9,CASSGTGFAQPQHF
TRBV4-3,CASSQDSGITGELFF
TRBV6-5,CASSWLTGDEQYF
TRBV19,CASKSGGYGGYTF
TRBV7-2,CASSSGGDRGIGYTF
TRBV28,CASSSISFRGRALATNEKLFF
TRBV27,CASSYQRTGEAEQFF
TRBV5-1,CASSLSRTSGTIYNEQFF